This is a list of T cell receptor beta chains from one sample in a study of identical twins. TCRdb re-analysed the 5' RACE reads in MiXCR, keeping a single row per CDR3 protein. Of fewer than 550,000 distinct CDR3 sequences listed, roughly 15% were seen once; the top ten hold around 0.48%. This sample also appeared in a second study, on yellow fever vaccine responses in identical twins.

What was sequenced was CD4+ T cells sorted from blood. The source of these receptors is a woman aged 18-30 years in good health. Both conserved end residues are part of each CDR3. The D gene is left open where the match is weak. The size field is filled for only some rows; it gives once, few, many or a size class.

CDR3 DNA: TGTGCCAGCAGTTTAGCTACATTACTAGCGGGGGGTAACAATGAGCAGTTCTTC; CDR3 protein: CASSLATLLAGGNNEQFF; V gene: TRBV12-3/TRBV12-4; clone size: .; D gene: TRBD2; J gene: TRBJ2-1
CDR3 DNA: TGCGCCAGCAGCCAATACGGGGGCAATCAGCCCCAGCATTTT; CDR3 protein: CASSQYGGNQPQHF; V gene: TRBV4-1; clone size: .; D gene: .; J gene: TRBJ1-5
CDR3 DNA: TGCGCCAGCAGCTCCGGCGGGACAGGGTTCGCCGGGGAGCTGTTTTTT; CDR3 protein: CASSSGGTGFAGELFF; V gene: TRBV5-1; clone size: .; D gene: TRBD1; J gene: TRBJ2-2
CDR3 DNA: TGTGCCAGCAGTAAGCCTCGGGGGGGGACAGATACGCAGTATTTT; CDR3 protein: CASSKPRGGTDTQYF; V gene: TRBV27; clone size: .; D gene: TRBD2; J gene: TRBJ2-3
CDR3 DNA: TGTGCCACCAGTGACCCCCTTCTAGCGGGAGGCGAGCAGTACTTC; CDR3 protein: CATSDPLLAGGEQYF; V gene: TRBV24-1; clone size: .; D gene: TRBD2; J gene: TRBJ2-7
CDR3 DNA: TGTGCCAGCAGCGTGACCGGGACACCAAACAATGAGCAGTTCTTC; CDR3 protein: CASSVTGTPNNEQFF; V gene: TRBV9; clone size: few; D gene: .; J gene: TRBJ2-1
CDR3 DNA: TGTGCCAGCAGCCATGGACTGCCCTCCTACAATGAGCAGTTCTTC; CDR3 protein: CASSHGLPSYNEQFF; V gene: TRBV2; clone size: few; D gene: .; J gene: TRBJ2-1
CDR3 DNA: TGTGCCAGCAGCCCCCACGACTACTACAATGAGCAGTTCTTC; CDR3 protein: CASSPHDYYNEQFF; V gene: TRBV14; clone size: .; D gene: .; J gene: TRBJ2-1
CDR3 DNA: TGCGCCAGCAGCTTACAGGGCTTCTCTGGGGCCAACGTCCTGACTTTC; CDR3 protein: CASSLQGFSGANVLTF; V gene: TRBV5-1; clone size: .; D gene: .; J gene: TRBJ2-6
CDR3 DNA: TGTGCCAGCAGCCGCGCAGGGGACGTACAAGAGACCCAGTACTTC; CDR3 protein: CASSRAGDVQETQYF; V gene: TRBV7-9; clone size: .; D gene: .; J gene: TRBJ2-5
CDR3 DNA: TGTGCCAGCAGCCCAAGGGGGGAAAAGGCAGAGACCCAGTACTTC; CDR3 protein: CASSPRGEKAETQYF; V gene: TRBV9; clone size: .; D gene: .; J gene: TRBJ2-5
CDR3 DNA: TGTGCTAGTGGTTCATCCGGGGCCCAAGAGACCCAGTACTTC; CDR3 protein: CASGSSGAQETQYF; V gene: TRBV12-5; clone size: few; D gene: .; J gene: TRBJ2-5
CDR3 DNA: TGTGCCAGCAGCCTGGGTTTCCCGGCGAATGAGCAGTTCTTC; CDR3 protein: CASSLGFPANEQFF; V gene: TRBV11-2; clone size: many; D gene: .; J gene: TRBJ2-1
CDR3 DNA: TGCGCCAGCAGCTTACCTGCGACTAGCGGGATTAATGAGCAGTTCTTC; CDR3 protein: CASSLPATSGINEQFF; V gene: TRBV5-1; clone size: .; D gene: TRBD2; J gene: TRBJ2-1
CDR3 DNA: TGTGCCAGCAGCTCGGACCGAGGCCGATACGAGCAGTACTTC; CDR3 protein: CASSSDRGRYEQYF; V gene: TRBV7-2; clone size: .; D gene: .; J gene: TRBJ2-7
CDR3 DNA: TGTGCCAGCAGCCCGGCAGTGACCTATGGCTACACCTTC; CDR3 protein: CASSPAVTYGYTF; V gene: TRBV7-9; clone size: few; D gene: .; J gene: TRBJ1-2
CDR3 DNA: TGCGCCAGCAGCTTTGGTTTAGGAGTGGAAGCTTTCTTT; CDR3 protein: CASSFGLGVEAFF; V gene: TRBV5-1; clone size: few; D gene: .; J gene: TRBJ1-1
CDR3 DNA: TGCGCCAGCAGCCAAGGTGACAGGAGGCTGGACGAGCAGTACTTC; CDR3 protein: CASSQGDRRLDEQYF; V gene: TRBV4-1; clone size: .; D gene: .; J gene: TRBJ2-7
CDR3 DNA: TGTGCCAGCTCACGGACTAGCTCCCTCAACATTCAGTACTTC; CDR3 protein: CASSRTSSLNIQYF; V gene: TRBV18; clone size: .; D gene: TRBD2; J gene: TRBJ2-4
CDR3 DNA: TGTGCCAGCAGCTTAGTTGGGGGCAGGTCCTACAATGAGCAGTTCTTC; CDR3 protein: CASSLVGGRSYNEQFF; V gene: TRBV7-9; clone size: .; D gene: .; J gene: TRBJ2-1
CDR3 DNA: TGTGCCAGCACGCATCGTAGGGGACGCACAGATACGCAGTATTTT; CDR3 protein: CASTHRRGRTDTQYF; V gene: TRBV6-2/TRBV6-3; clone size: few; D gene: .; J gene: TRBJ2-3
CDR3 DNA: TGTGCCAGCAGGACTCGGCTGGGGGCCAAAAACATTCAGTACTTC; CDR3 protein: CASRTRLGAKNIQYF; V gene: TRBV28; clone size: .; D gene: .; J gene: TRBJ2-4
CDR3 DNA: TGTGCCAGCAGTTTACCGCAGTACAATGAGCAGTTCTTC; CDR3 protein: CASSLPQYNEQFF; V gene: TRBV27; clone size: few; D gene: .; J gene: TRBJ2-1
CDR3 DNA: TGCAGCGTCAGGGAAACCTACGAGCAGTACTTC; CDR3 protein: CSVRETYEQYF; V gene: TRBV29-1; clone size: few; D gene: .; J gene: TRBJ2-7
CDR3 DNA: TGTGCCAGCAGCTTGGGTAGCGGGAGGTTCGCCTGGGAGCTGTTTTTT; CDR3 protein: CASSLGSGRFAWELFF; V gene: TRBV12-3/TRBV12-4; clone size: .; D gene: TRBD2; J gene: TRBJ2-2
CDR3 DNA: TGTGCCAGCAGCGCTCGGGGCAGAGATAACACCGGGGAGCTGTTTTTT; CDR3 protein: CASSARGRDNTGELFF; V gene: TRBV21-1; clone size: .; D gene: .; J gene: TRBJ2-2
CDR3 DNA: TGCAGTGCTAGTTCAGGGGACTATGGCTACACCTTC; CDR3 protein: CSASSGDYGYTF; V gene: TRBV20-1; clone size: .; D gene: .; J gene: TRBJ1-2
CDR3 DNA: TGTGCCAGCAGCCCGACTCGCCTCACAGATACGCAGTATTTT; CDR3 protein: CASSPTRLTDTQYF; V gene: TRBV27; clone size: .; D gene: .; J gene: TRBJ2-3
CDR3 DNA: TGTGCCAGCAGTTTGAAGGCTCTCCCCTATACGCAGTATTTT; CDR3 protein: CASSLKALPYTQYF; V gene: TRBV12-3/TRBV12-4; clone size: .; D gene: .; J gene: TRBJ2-3
CDR3 DNA: TGCGCCAGCAGCTTGGGCCTCCGGATCCAGGGCCTTCCTGAAGCTTTCTTT; CDR3 protein: CASSLGLRIQGLPEAFF; V gene: TRBV5-1; clone size: few; D gene: .; J gene: TRBJ1-1
CDR3 DNA: TGCAGTGCTAGAACACTAGCGGGAGGGCCGGAATACAATGAGCAGTTCTTC; CDR3 protein: CSARTLAGGPEYNEQFF; V gene: TRBV20-1; clone size: .; D gene: TRBD2; J gene: TRBJ2-1
CDR3 DNA: TGTGCCAGCAGTATGACTAGCGGGAGTGGGCACTCCTACAATGAGCAGTTCTTC; CDR3 protein: CASSMTSGSGHSYNEQFF; V gene: TRBV12-3/TRBV12-4; clone size: .; D gene: TRBD2; J gene: TRBJ2-1
CDR3 DNA: TGTGCCAGCAGCGGGAGCCTTCGAAATCAGCCCCAGCATTTT; CDR3 protein: CASSGSLRNQPQHF; V gene: TRBV28; clone size: .; D gene: .; J gene: TRBJ1-5
CDR3 DNA: TGTGCCAGCAGCTCTCGGGCGGCGCCCTACGAGCAGTACTTC; CDR3 protein: CASSSRAAPYEQYF; V gene: TRBV28; clone size: .; D gene: .; J gene: TRBJ2-7
CDR3 DNA: TGTGCCAGCAGCCCAAATTTTAATTCACCCCTCCACTTT; CDR3 protein: CASSPNFNSPLHF; V gene: TRBV14; clone size: .; D gene: .; J gene: TRBJ1-6
CDR3 DNA: TGCGCCAGCAGTGAGTCCAGCGGGAGTGTTAGTGGGCAGTACTTC; CDR3 protein: CASSESSGSVSGQYF; V gene: TRBV10-2; clone size: .; D gene: TRBD2; J gene: TRBJ2-7
CDR3 DNA: TGTGCCAGCAGTTCCTTCGGGGAGGGCGGGGAGCTGTTTTTT; CDR3 protein: CASSSFGEGGELFF; V gene: TRBV12-3/TRBV12-4; clone size: many; D gene: TRBD2; J gene: TRBJ2-2
CDR3 DNA: TGTGCCAGCAGACCAGGACTAGCGGGAGGTAGGGAGCAGTTCTTC; CDR3 protein: CASRPGLAGGREQFF; V gene: TRBV2; clone size: .; D gene: TRBD2; J gene: TRBJ2-1
CDR3 DNA: TGTGCCATCAGTGAGTCGACTCTGGGGACAGGGGGCTCCGGGGAGCTGTTTTTT; CDR3 protein: CAISESTLGTGGSGELFF; V gene: TRBV10-3; clone size: .; D gene: TRBD1; J gene: TRBJ2-2
CDR3 DNA: TGCAGTGCTAGGGGGGGGAACTATGGCTACACCTTC; CDR3 protein: CSARGGNYGYTF; V gene: TRBV20-1; clone size: many; D gene: .; J gene: TRBJ1-2
CDR3 DNA: TGCGCCAGCAGCTGGCAGGGATGGGTAGCGGGAAGGTTGGACCAGTTCTTC; CDR3 protein: CASSWQGWVAGRLDQFF; V gene: TRBV5-1; clone size: .; D gene: TRBD2; J gene: TRBJ2-1
CDR3 DNA: TGCAGTGCTAGGGCACGGGGGAACACCGGGGAGCTGTTTTTT; CDR3 protein: CSARARGNTGELFF; V gene: TRBV20-1; clone size: .; D gene: .; J gene: TRBJ2-2
CDR3 DNA: TGTGCCAGCAGCGTACGACTAGCGGGGAAGAAATACAATGAGCAGTTCTTC; CDR3 protein: CASSVRLAGKKYNEQFF; V gene: TRBV11-1; clone size: few; D gene: TRBD2; J gene: TRBJ2-1
CDR3 DNA: TGTGCCAGCAGCCAAGAATGGGTAACCCAAGAGACCCAGTACTTC; CDR3 protein: CASSQEWVTQETQYF; V gene: TRBV4-2; clone size: .; D gene: .; J gene: TRBJ2-5
CDR3 DNA: TGTGCCAGCAGCTCCCCCTTGGCGGGGGGGGAGCAGTTCTTC; CDR3 protein: CASSSPLAGGEQFF; V gene: TRBV5-5; clone size: .; D gene: TRBD2; J gene: TRBJ2-1
CDR3 DNA: TGTGCCAGCAGCTTAGCGGGGATCGCCTACAATGAGCAGTTCTTC; CDR3 protein: CASSLAGIAYNEQFF; V gene: TRBV7-9; clone size: .; D gene: .; J gene: TRBJ2-1
CDR3 DNA: TGTGCCAGCACCGGGGGAGGCCCTCAGTTCTTC; CDR3 protein: CASTGGGPQFF; V gene: TRBV12-3/TRBV12-4; clone size: .; D gene: .; J gene: TRBJ2-1
CDR3 DNA: TGTGCCAGCAGCCAAGAGCTGTCACCCCTCCACTTT; CDR3 protein: CASSQELSPLHF; V gene: TRBV7-9; clone size: .; D gene: .; J gene: TRBJ1-6
CDR3 DNA: TGTGCCAGCAGTGAAAGGATTGGGGGGTCACCCCTCCACTTT; CDR3 protein: CASSERIGGSPLHF; V gene: TRBV12-3/TRBV12-4; clone size: many; D gene: .; J gene: TRBJ1-6
CDR3 DNA: TGTGCCAGTAGTTCTGGGACTAGCTTCAATGAGCAGTTCTTC; CDR3 protein: CASSSGTSFNEQFF; V gene: TRBV19; clone size: .; D gene: TRBD2; J gene: TRBJ2-1
CDR3 DNA: TGTGCCACCAGCAGGGATAGACTAGCGGGAGTCAATGAGCAGTTCTTC; CDR3 protein: CATSRDRLAGVNEQFF; V gene: TRBV15; clone size: .; D gene: TRBD2; J gene: TRBJ2-1
CDR3 DNA: TGCGCCAGCAGCGCGACACCGGGACAGGGGGCGGCGGAAGCTTTCTTT; CDR3 protein: CASSATPGQGAAEAFF; V gene: TRBV5-1; clone size: .; D gene: TRBD1; J gene: TRBJ1-1
CDR3 DNA: TGTGCCAGCAGACGGGAGACAGGGGCAGATACGCAGTATTTT; CDR3 protein: CASRRETGADTQYF; V gene: TRBV6-2/TRBV6-3; clone size: .; D gene: TRBD1; J gene: TRBJ2-3